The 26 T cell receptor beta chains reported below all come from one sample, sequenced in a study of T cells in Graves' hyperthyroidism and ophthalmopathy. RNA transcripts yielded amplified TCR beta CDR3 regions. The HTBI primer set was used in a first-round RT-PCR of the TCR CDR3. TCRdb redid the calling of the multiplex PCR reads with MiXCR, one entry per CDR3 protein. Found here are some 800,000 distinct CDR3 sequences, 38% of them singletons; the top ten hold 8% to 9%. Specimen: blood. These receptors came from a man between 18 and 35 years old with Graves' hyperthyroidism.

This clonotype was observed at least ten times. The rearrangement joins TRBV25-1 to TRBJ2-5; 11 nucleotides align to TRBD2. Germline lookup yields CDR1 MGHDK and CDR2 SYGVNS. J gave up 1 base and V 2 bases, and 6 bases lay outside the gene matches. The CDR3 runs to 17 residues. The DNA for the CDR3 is TGTGCCAGCAGTGAAGGGGTAGGACTAGCGGGCCAAGAGACCCAGTACTTC. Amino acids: CASSEGVGLAGQETQYF.

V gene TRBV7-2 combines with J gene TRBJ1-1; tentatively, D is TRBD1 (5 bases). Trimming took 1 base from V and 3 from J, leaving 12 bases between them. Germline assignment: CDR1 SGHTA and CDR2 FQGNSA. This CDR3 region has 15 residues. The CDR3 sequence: CASSLDPGTDTEAFF. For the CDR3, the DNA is TGTGCCAGCAGCTTAGATCCCGGGACGGACACTGAAGCTTTCTTT.

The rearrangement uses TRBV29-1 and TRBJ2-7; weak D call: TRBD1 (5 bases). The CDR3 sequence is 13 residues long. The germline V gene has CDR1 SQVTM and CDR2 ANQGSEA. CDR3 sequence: CRDWGRGPYEQYF. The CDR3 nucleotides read TGCAGAGATTGGGGCCGAGGACCCTACGAGCAGTACTTC.

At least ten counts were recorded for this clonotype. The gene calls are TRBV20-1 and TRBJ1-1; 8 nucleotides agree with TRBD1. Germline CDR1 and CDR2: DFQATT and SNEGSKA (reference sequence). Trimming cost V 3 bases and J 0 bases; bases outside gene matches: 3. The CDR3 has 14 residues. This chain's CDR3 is CSASGQGMNTEAFF. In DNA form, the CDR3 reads TGCAGTGCTAGTGGACAGGGCATGAACACTGAAGCTTTCTTT.

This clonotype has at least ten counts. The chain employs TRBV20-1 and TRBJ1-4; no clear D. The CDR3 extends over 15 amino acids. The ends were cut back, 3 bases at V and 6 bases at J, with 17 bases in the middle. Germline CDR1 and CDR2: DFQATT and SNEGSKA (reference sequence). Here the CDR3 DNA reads TGCAGTGCTAGTCCCAGGAGGACGGTGGATGAAAAACTGTTTTTT. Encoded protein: CSASPRRTVDEKLFF.

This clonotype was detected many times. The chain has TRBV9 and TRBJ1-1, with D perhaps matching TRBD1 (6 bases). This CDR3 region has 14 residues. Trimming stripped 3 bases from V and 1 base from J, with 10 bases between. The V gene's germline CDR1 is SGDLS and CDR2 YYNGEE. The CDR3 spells CASSAQGWNTEAFF. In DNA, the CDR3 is TGTGCCAGCAGCGCACAGGGCTGGAACACTGAAGCTTTCTTT.

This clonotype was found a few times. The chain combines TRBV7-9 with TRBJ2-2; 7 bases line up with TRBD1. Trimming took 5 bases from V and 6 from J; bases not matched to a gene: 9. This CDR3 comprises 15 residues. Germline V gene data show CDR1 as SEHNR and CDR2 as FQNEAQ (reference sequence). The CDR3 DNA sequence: TGTGCCAGCAGCCCAGCGACAGGGTACGCCGGGGAGCTGTTTTTT. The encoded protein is CASSPATGYAGELFF.

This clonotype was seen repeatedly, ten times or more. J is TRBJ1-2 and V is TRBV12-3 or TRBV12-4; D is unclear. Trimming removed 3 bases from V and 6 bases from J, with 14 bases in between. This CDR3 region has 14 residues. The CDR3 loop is CASSLRTARDGYTF. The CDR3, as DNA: TGTGCCAGCAGTTTGAGAACCGCGAGGGATGGCTACACCTTC.

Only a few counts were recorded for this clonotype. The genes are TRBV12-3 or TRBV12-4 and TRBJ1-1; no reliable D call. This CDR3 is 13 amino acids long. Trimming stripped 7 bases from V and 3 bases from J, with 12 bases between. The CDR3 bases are TGTGCCAGCACCCTACAAGGTTACACTGAAGCTTTCTTT. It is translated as CASTLQGYTEAFF.

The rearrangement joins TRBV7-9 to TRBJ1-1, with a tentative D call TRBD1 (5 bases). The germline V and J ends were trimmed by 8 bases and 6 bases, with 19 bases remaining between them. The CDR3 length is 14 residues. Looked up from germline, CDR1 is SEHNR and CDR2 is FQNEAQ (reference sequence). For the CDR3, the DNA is TGTGCCAGCGGGGGTCGGGAGGGGTGGCCTGAAGCTTTCTTT. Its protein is CASGGREGWPEAFF. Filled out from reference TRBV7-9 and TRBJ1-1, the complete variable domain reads DTGVSQNPRHKITKRGQNVTFRCDPISEHNRLYWYRQTLGQGPEFLTYFQNEAQLEKSRLLSDRFSAERPKGSFSTLEIQRTEQGDSAMYLCASGGREGWPEAFFGQGTRLTVV.

CDR3 protein: CASSPHPSTTWQETQYF. CDR3 in DNA: TGTGCCAGCAGCCCTCACCCTTCGACAACCTGGCAAGAGACCCAGTACTTC. The rearrangement links TRBV5-4 to TRBJ2-5; D not certain. Germline loops: CDR1 SGHNT, CDR2 YYREEE (reference sequence). V was cut by 4 bases and J by 2 bases, with 21 bases left in between. The CDR3 covers 17 residues.

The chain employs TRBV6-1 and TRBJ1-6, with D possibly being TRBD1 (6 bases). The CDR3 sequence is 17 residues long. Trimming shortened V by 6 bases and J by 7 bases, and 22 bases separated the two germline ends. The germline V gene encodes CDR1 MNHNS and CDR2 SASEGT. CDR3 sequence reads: CASRPKGLEDRNSPLHF. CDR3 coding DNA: TGTGCCAGCAGGCCTAAGGGCCTAGAGGACAGAAATTCACCCCTCCACTTT.

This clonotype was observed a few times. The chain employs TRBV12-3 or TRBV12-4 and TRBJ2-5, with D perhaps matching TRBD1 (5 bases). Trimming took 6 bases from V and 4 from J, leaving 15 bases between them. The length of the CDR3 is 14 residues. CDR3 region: CASSPPDRSETQYF. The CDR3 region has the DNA TGTGCCAGCAGCCCCCCCGACAGATCAGAGACCCAGTACTTC.

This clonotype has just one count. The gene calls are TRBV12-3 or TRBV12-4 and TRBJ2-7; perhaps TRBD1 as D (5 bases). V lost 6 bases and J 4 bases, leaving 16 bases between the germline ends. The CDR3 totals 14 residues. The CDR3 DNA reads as TGTGCCAGCAGCCCGAACCATCAGGGATACGAGCAGTACTTC. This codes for CASSPNHQGYEQYF.

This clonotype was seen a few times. The CDR3 coding sequence is TGTGCCAGCAGTTCGGGGATTCCGAACACTGAAGCTTTCTTT. Its translation: CASSSGIPNTEAFF. The V call is TRBV12-3 or TRBV12-4, the J call TRBJ1-1; D gene unclear. There are 14 residues in the CDR3. V was cut by 4 bases and J by 1 base, with 10 bases left in between.

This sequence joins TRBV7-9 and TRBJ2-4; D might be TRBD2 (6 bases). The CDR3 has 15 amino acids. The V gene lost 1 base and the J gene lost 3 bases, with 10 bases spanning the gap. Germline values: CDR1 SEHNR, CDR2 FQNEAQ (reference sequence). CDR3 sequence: CASSLVEGYKNIQYF. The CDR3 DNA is TGTGCCAGCAGCTTAGTGGAGGGTTACAAAAACATTCAGTACTTC.

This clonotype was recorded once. CDR3 residues: CAISEAHSRGNRDGYTF. CDR3 coding DNA: TGTGCCATCAGTGAGGCACACTCGCGGGGTAATCGGGACGGCTACACCTTC. The V call is TRBV10-3, the J call TRBJ1-2; D is perhaps TRBD1 (5 bases). Germline CDR1 reads ENHRY; CDR2 reads SYGVKD. The germline V and J ends were trimmed by 2 bases and 8 bases, with 24 bases remaining between them. The CDR3 has 17 residues.

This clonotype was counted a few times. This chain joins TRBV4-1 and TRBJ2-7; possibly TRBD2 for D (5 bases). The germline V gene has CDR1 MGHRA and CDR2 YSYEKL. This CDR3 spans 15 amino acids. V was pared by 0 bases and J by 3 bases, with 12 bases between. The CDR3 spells CASSQDRSARYEQYF. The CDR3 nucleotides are TGCGCCAGCAGCCAAGATCGTAGCGCTCGCTACGAGCAGTACTTC.

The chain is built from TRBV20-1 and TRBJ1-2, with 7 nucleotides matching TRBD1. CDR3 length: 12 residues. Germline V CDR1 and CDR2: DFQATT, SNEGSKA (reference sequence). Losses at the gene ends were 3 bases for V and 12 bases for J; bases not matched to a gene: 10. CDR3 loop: CSASRGQVGNTF. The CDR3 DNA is TGCAGTGCTAGCCGCGGACAGGTTGGAAACACCTTC.

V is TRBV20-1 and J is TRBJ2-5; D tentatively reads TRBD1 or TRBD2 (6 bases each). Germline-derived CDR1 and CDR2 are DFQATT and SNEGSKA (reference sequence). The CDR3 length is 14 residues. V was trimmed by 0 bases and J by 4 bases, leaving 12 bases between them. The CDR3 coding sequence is TGCAGTGCTAGAGATTTGGGGGGCCTAGAGACCCAGTACTTC. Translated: CSARDLGGLETQYF.

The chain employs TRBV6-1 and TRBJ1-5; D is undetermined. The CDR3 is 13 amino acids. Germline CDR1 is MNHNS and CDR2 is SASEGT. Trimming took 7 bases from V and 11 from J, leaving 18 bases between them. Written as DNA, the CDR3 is TGTGCCAGCAAGGAGTGGGGTGGAGAGACCCAGCATTTT. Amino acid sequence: CASKEWGGETQHF.

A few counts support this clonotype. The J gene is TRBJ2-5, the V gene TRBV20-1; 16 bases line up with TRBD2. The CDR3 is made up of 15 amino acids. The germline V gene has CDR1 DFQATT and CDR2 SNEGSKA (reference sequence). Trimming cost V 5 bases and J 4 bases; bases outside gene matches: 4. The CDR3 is CSASGTSGRGETQYF. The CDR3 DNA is TGCAGTGCTTCCGGGACTAGCGGGAGGGGAGAGACCCAGTACTTC.

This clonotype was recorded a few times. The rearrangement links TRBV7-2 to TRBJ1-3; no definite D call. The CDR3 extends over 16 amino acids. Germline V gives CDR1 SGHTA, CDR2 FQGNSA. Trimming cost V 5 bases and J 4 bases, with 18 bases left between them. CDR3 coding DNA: TGTGCCAGCAGCGCCTGGGTAGGGAGGCACGGAAACACCATATATTTT. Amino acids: CASSAWVGRHGNTIYF.

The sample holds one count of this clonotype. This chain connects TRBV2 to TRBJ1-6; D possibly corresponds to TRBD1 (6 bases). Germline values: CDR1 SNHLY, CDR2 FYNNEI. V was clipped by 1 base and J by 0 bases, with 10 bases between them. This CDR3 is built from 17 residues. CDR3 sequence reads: CASSEEQGSSYNSPLHF. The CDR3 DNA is TGTGCCAGCAGTGAAGAGCAGGGGAGCTCCTATAATTCACCCCTCCACTTT.

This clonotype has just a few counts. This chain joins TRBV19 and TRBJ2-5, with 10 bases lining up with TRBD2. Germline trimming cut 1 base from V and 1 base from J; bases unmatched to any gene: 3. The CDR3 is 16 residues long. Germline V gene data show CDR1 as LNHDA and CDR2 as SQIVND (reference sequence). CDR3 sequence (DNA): TGTGCCAGTAGTATAGCGCCTAGCGGGGGCCAAGAGACCCAGTACTTC. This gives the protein CASSIAPSGGQETQYF. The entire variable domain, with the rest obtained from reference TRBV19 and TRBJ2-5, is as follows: DGGITQSPKYLFRKEGQNVTLSCEQNLNHDAMYWYRQDPGQGLRLIYYSQIVNDFQKGDIAEGYSVSREKKESFPLTVTSAQKNPTAFYLCASSIAPSGGQETQYFGPGTRLLVL.

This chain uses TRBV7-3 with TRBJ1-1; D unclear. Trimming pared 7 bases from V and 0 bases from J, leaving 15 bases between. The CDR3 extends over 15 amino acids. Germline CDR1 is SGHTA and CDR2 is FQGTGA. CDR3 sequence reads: CASTLREVMNTEAFF. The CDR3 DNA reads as TGTGCCAGCACCCTAAGGGAGGTTATGAACACTGAAGCTTTCTTT. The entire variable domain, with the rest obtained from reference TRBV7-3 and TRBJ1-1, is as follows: GAGVSQTPSNKVTEKGKYVELRCDPISGHTALYWYRQSLGQGPEFLIYFQGTGAADDSGLPNDRFFAVRPEGSVSTLKIQRTERGDSAVYLCASTLREVMNTEAFFGQGTRLTVV.